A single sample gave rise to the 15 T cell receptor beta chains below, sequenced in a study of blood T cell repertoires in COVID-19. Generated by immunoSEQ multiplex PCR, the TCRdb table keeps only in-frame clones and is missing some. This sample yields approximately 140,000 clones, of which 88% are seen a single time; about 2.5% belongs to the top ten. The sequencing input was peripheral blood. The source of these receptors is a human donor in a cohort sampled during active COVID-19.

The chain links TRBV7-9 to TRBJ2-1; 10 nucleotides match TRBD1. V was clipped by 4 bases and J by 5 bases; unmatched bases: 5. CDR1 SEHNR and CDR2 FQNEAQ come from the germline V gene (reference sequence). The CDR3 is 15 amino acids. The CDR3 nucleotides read TGTGCCAGCAGCTCTAAGGGGACAGGGGACAATGAGCAGTTCTTC. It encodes CASSSKGTGDNEQFF.

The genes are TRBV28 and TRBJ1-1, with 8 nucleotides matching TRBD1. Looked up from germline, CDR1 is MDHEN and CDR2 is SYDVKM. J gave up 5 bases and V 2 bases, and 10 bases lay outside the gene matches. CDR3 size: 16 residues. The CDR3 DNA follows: TGTGCCAGCAGTTTAATCGGACAGGGTAGGGGAACTGAAGCTTTCTTT. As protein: CASSLIGQGRGTEAFF.

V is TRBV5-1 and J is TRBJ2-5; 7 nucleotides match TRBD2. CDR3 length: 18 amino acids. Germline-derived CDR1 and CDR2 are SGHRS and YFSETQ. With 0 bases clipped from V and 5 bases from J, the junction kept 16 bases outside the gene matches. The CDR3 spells CASSLAHAAGWGGETQYF. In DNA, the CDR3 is TGCGCCAGCAGCTTGGCGCACGCAGCGGGATGGGGCGGGGAGACCCAGTACTTC.

The CDR3 region is CASSYLGDEAFF. The CDR3 region has the DNA TGTGCCAGCAGTTACTTAGGGGATGAAGCTTTCTTT. The rearrangement links TRBV6-2 or TRBV6-3 to TRBJ1-1; D is perhaps TRBD1 (5 bases). Looked up from germline, CDR1 is MNHEY and CDR2 is SVGEGT. V was cut by 1 base and J by 7 bases, with 7 bases left in between. This CDR3 has 12 residues.

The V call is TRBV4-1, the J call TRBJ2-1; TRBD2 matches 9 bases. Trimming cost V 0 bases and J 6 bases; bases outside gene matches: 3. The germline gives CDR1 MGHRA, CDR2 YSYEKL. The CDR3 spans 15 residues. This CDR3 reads CASSQEVSGSNEQFF. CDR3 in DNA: TGCGCCAGCAGCCAAGAGGTTAGCGGGAGCAATGAGCAGTTCTTC.

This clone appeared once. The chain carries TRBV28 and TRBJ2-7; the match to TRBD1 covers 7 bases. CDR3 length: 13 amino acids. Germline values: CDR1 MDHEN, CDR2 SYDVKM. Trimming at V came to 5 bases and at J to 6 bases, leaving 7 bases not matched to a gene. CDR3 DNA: TGTGCCAGCAGTGCTAACCCAGGGGGCGAGCAGTACTTC. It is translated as CASSANPGGEQYF.

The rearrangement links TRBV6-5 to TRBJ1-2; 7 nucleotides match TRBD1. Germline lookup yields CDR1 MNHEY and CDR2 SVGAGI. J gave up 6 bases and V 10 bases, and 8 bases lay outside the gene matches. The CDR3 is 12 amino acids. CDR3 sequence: CATQTGVDGYTF. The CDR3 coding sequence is TGTGCCACCCAAACAGGGGTTGATGGCTACACCTTC.

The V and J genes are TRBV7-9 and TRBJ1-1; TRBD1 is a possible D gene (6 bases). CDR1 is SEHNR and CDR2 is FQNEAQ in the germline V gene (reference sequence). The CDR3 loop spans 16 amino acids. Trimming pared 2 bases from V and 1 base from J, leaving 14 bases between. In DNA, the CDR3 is TGTGCCAGCAGCTTATACAGGGAGCAGGGGAACACTGAAGCTTTCTTT. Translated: CASSLYREQGNTEAFF.

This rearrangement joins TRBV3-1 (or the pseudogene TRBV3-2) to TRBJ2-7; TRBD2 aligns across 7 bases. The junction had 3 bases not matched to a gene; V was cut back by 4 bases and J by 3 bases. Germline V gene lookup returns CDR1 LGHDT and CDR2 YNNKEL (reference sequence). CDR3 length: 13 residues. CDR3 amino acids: CASSRLAGYEQYF. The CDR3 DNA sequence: TGTGCCAGCAGCCGACTAGCTGGCTACGAGCAGTACTTC.

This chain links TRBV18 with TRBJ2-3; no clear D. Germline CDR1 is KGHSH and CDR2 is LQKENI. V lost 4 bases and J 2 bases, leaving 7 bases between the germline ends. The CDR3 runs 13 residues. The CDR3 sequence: CASSLAITDTQYF. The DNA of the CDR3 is TGTGCCAGCTCACTGGCCATCACAGATACGCAGTATTTT. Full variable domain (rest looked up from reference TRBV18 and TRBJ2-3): NAGVMQNPRHLVRRRGQEARLRCSPMKGHSHVYWYRQLPEEGLKFMVYLQKENIIDESGMPKERFSAEFPKEGPSILRIQQVVRGDSAAYFCASSLAITDTQYFGPGTRLTVL.

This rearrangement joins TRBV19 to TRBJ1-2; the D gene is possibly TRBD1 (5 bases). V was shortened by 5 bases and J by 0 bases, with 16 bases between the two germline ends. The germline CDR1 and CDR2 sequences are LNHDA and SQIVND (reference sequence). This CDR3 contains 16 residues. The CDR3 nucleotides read TGTGCCAGTAGTCCCCCCAGACAGCGAGCTAACTATGGCTACACCTTC. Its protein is CASSPPRQRANYGYTF.

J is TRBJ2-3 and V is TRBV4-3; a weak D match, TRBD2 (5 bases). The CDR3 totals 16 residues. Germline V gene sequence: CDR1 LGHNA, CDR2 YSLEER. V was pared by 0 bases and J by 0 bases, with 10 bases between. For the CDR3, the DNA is TGCGCCAGCAGCCAAGATTCGGGAATTAGCACAGATACGCAGTATTTT. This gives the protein CASSQDSGISTDTQYF.

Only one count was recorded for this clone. CDR3: CASSLPGQDPVNEQFF. As DNA, the CDR3 is TGTGCCAGCAGCTTACCCGGACAGGATCCAGTTAATGAGCAGTTCTTC. This chain connects TRBV7-3 to TRBJ2-1; 7 nucleotides agree with TRBD1. Germline V gene sequence: CDR1 SGHTA, CDR2 FQGTGA. With V trimmed by 2 bases and J by 7 bases, 11 bases remained unmatched. The CDR3 extends over 16 amino acids.

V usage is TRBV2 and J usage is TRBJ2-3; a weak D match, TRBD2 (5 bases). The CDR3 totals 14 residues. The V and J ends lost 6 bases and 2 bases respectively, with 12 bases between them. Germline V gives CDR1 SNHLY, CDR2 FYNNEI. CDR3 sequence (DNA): TGTGCCAGCAGAATACGCGGGCCCACAGATACGCAGTATTTT. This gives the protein CASRIRGPTDTQYF.

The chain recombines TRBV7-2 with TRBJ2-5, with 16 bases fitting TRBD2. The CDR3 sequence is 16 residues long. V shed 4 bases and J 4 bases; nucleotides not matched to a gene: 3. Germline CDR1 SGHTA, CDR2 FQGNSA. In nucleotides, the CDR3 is TGTGCCAGCAGCTCGGGACTAGCGGGGGGGCGAGAGACCCAGTACTTC. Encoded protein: CASSSGLAGGRETQYF.